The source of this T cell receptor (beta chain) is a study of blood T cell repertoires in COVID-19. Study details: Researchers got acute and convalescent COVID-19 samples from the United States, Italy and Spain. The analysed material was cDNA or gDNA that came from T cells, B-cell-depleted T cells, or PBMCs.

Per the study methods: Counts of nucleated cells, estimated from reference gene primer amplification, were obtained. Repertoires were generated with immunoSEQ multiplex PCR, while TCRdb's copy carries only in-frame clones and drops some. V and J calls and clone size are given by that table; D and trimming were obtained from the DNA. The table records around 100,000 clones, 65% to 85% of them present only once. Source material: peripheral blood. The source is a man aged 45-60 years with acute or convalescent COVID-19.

CDR3: CASSISRGLGNGNQPQHF. CDR3 bases: TGTGCCAGTAGTATATCCAGGGGGCTGGGAAATGGCAATCAGCCCCAGCATTTT. The rearrangement joins TRBV19 to TRBJ1-5, with 8 nucleotides matching TRBD1. The CDR3 contains 18 residues. J was trimmed by 2 bases and V by 2 bases; bases with no gene match: 11. CDR1 and CDR2 from the germline V gene are LNHDA and SQIVND (reference sequence).